This T cell receptor beta chain was sequenced during a study of blood T cells in healthy people across ages (dated by TCRdb to the mid-2010s). At the level of the whole study: In model experiments, template switching captured roughly one uniquely barcoded TCR beta cDNA molecule for every two T cells. To track age-related changes in TCR beta repertoire diversity, the study relied on deep sequencing normalized with unique cDNA molecular identifiers. The donors were split into four age groups: young (average around 16 years), middle-aged (more than 35), aged (more than 60) and long-lived (about 82). To avoid experimental bias, donors of different ages were randomly spread across the sequencing lanes. Two additional independent replicas of 1 million unique cDNA reads from the same blood draw were analyzed for two donors (one aged 18 to 30 and one aged 80 or older). General study outcomes and caveats: Bulk unsorted PBMC profiling prevented conclusive comparison of naive and antigen-experienced compartments. The CMV infection status of donors was not known, potentially confounding age-related changes in expanded clonotypes. The percentage of naive T cells measured by flow cytometry correlated strongly with observed TCR beta diversity. As age increased, observed TCR beta diversity per million T cells dropped in a roughly linear way, and a significant reduction was already evident by age about 40. Estimates of total diversity based on one million sequenced T cells were regarded as lower bounds and as underestimates. The long-lived group showed more naive CD4+ T cells, fewer expanded clones and increased TCR diversity than the aged group, suggesting age selection.

The CDR3 contains 16 residues, cysteine and phenylalanine counted. This entry keeps only the CDR3 DNA: 48 bases, framed from base 1. V has 4 bases trimmed and J has 8 bases trimmed; junction bases matching no gene number 7. In this sample, this clonotype turned up a few times. This clone's antigen is unknown. No per-base quality is available; no much larger clone lies one base away. Donors were roughly 40 systemically healthy Caucasian individuals from Russia aged about 6 to 100 years. Each donor gave around 9.8 milliliters of peripheral blood, collected into EDTA-treated Vacutainer tubes. Ficoll-Paque density-gradient centrifugation was used to isolate PBMCs, with at least 7 million per sample. Trizol reagent was used to extract total RNA from PBMCs, with at least 6 micrograms per sample. For every donor, an aliquot of PBMCs went through flow cytometry to measure the percentages of naive CD45RAhigh/CD27high T cells.

Libraries were prepared through 5' RACE. The sequencer was an Illumina HiSeq 2500. A second about 7 to 12 cycle PCR used a sample-barcoded 5' primer and a J-beta primer mix. A template-switch 5' adaptor carrying 12 random nucleotides introduced a unique molecular identifier onto each TCR beta cDNA molecule. Each sample yielded at least 2.5 million CDR3-containing paired-end reads. First-strand cDNA was synthesized from all RNA with the Mint cDNA synthesis kit, primed by a TRBC-specific oligonucleotide. After uracil-DNA glycosylase treatment, a first 18-cycle PCR used universal primers M1SS and BC2_uni_R on all cDNA. For the original study's pipeline: For normalization, 1 million high-quality reads were randomly selected from each sample, with every read carrying a distinct molecular identifier. Reads sharing molecular identifiers were discarded rather than binned into consensus sequences. MiTCR, with a Q25 quality threshold and the strictest error-elimination algorithm, was used for CDR3 identification, clonotype clustering and error correction. A nonparametric unseen species model with Euler transformation was used to estimate a lower bound on total TCR beta diversity. TCRdb cleaned the public reads at Q25 with fastp, built clones with MiXCR and kept in-frame beta chains. Each CDR3 protein gets just one entry, which takes the most common genes and DNA from the rows behind it. The V and J calls and clone size are TCRdb's, not the authors'. In this sample the table shows about 780,000 distinct CDR3 sequences, more than 35% of which occur a single time. Of the sample, over 15% is held by the ten largest clones.

The chain links TRBV12-3 or TRBV12-4 with TRBJ2-1; 14 bases in the junction line up with TRBD2. The sequencing sample was made of blood. The origin of this receptor is a man older than 75 in good health. The base sequence is TGTGCCAGCAGTTACGGGACTAGCGGGAGTCCCGATGAGCAGTTCTTC. Its translation is CASSYGTSGSPDEQFF.